One sample yielded the 32 T cell receptor beta chains listed below, sequenced in a study of early T cells in non-severe SARS-CoV-2 infection. One entry per CDR3 protein results from TCRdb running MiXCR on the 5' RACE reads. The sample shows fewer than 110,000 distinct CDR3 sequences, 11% of them seen only once. Sequences were obtained from whole blood. These TCRs come from an adult who was a healthcare worker with PCR-confirmed SARS-CoV-2 infection or an uninfected control (not recorded which).

The chain joins TRBV20-1 to TRBJ2-7, with 8 bases matching TRBD1. V gave up 7 bases and J gave up 2 bases; unmatched junction bases: 4. The CDR3 covers 12 residues. Looked up from germline, CDR1 is DFQATT and CDR2 is SNEGSKA (reference sequence). CDR3 region: CSGQGATYEQYF. The CDR3, as DNA: TGCAGTGGTCAGGGGGCCACCTACGAGCAGTACTTC.

The chain carries TRBV3-1 and TRBJ2-1, with D possibly being TRBD1 (6 bases). From germline, CDR1 is LGHDT and CDR2 YNNKEL (reference sequence). V was cut by 0 bases and J by 1 base, with 13 bases left in between. This CDR3 comprises 17 residues. CDR3 loop: CASSQEYRVNSYNEQFF. CDR3 DNA: TGTGCCAGCAGCCAAGAGTACAGGGTAAATTCCTACAATGAGCAGTTCTTC.

This clonotype was observed many times. The chain carries TRBV28 and TRBJ2-7, with a possible D match to TRBD2 (5 bases). The CDR3 covers 12 residues. The germline gives CDR1 MDHEN, CDR2 SYDVKM. Trimming shortened V by 11 bases and J by 7 bases, and 18 bases separated the two germline ends. The CDR3 region has the DNA TGTGCCTGTGGACTGAGCTCCGGGGAGCAGTACTTC. Translated: CACGLSSGEQYF.

V is TRBV7-9 and J is TRBJ2-1, with D possibly being TRBD2 (6 bases). Germline assignment: CDR1 SEHNR and CDR2 FQNEAQ (reference sequence). CDR3 length: 15 amino acids. Trimming took 5 bases from V and 6 from J, leaving 17 bases between them. The CDR3 spells CASSRLETRLNEQFF. DNA of the CDR3: TGTGCCAGCAGCCGCCTGGAGACTAGACTCAATGAGCAGTTCTTC.

This clonotype was seen repeatedly, ten times or more. This chain joins TRBV28 and TRBJ2-3; 14 positions agree with TRBD2. After removal of 5 bases from V and 1 base from J, the junction contained 5 bases not matched to a gene. Germline assignment: CDR1 MDHEN and CDR2 SYDVKM. The CDR3 is 17 residues long. This CDR3 reads CASSLTSGRARTDTQYF. The CDR3 DNA reads as TGTGCCAGCAGTCTGACTAGCGGGAGGGCTCGCACAGATACGCAGTATTTT.

This clonotype was counted only a few times. This chain links TRBV27 with TRBJ1-1; TRBD1 is a possible D gene (6 bases). The CDR3 runs 14 residues. The germline V gene encodes CDR1 MNHEY and CDR2 SMNVEV (reference sequence). Trimming took 2 bases from V and 5 from J, leaving 12 bases between them. The CDR3 DNA is TGTGCCAGCAGTTTAATACAGGGTAAGACTGAAGCTTTCTTT. Translating it yields CASSLIQGKTEAFF.

The chain uses TRBV5-1 and TRBJ2-7; tentative D call: TRBD2 (5 bases). Trimming cost V 5 bases and J 3 bases, with 18 bases left between them. Per germline, CDR1 SGHRS and CDR2 YFSETQ. This CDR3 has 15 residues. CDR3 in amino acids: CASRALTGSVYEQYF. The CDR3 nucleotides are TGCGCCAGCAGGGCATTGACGGGATCAGTCTACGAGCAGTACTTC.

Only a few counts were recorded for this clonotype. The V and J genes are TRBV24-1 and TRBJ2-1, with D perhaps given as TRBD1 or TRBD2 (5 bases each). The V gene lost 4 bases and the J gene lost 0 bases, with 12 bases spanning the gap. The CDR3 totals 16 residues. CDR1 and CDR2 from the germline V gene are KGHDR and SFDVKD. The CDR3 sequence is CATSDHEGSSYNEQFF. For the CDR3, the DNA is TGTGCCACCAGTGACCATGAGGGGAGCTCCTACAATGAGCAGTTCTTC.

This clonotype has ten or more counts. The chain uses TRBV27 and TRBJ1-1; D is uncertain. The V end lost 8 bases, the J end lost 3 bases, and 13 bases lay between the germline ends. The CDR3 has 13 amino acids. CDR1 MNHEY and CDR2 SMNVEV come from the germline V gene (reference sequence). The CDR3 protein is CASSASRDTEAFF. The CDR3 nucleotides read TGTGCCAGCTCCGCCAGTCGGGACACTGAAGCTTTCTTT.

The CDR3 nucleotides read TGCGCCAGCAGTCAGGGGGCACTACACGAGACCCAGTACTTC. It codes for CASSQGALHETQYF. The chain is built from TRBV23-1 and TRBJ2-5; D is possibly TRBD1 (6 bases). TRBV23-1 is designated an ORF whose function remains uncertain. This CDR3 spans 14 amino acids. V shed 3 bases and J shed 5 bases, with 13 bases lying between them.

This clonotype was detected a few times. The chain carries TRBV19 and TRBJ2-3, with no clear D. The CDR3 has 10 amino acids. Trimming removed 7 bases at V and 4 bases at J, with 3 bases between. Germline CDR1 is LNHDA and CDR2 is SQIVND (reference sequence). DNA of the CDR3: TGTGCCAGTAATCCAGATACGCAGTATTTT. As protein: CASNPDTQYF.

This clonotype was recorded many times. The chain employs TRBV7-2 and TRBJ2-3; D is perhaps TRBD1 (7 bases). The V and J ends lost 1 base and 0 bases respectively, with 11 bases between them. The germline V gene encodes CDR1 SGHTA and CDR2 FQGNSA. This CDR3 contains 16 residues. CDR3 sequence reads: CASSLDPGGSTDTQYF. DNA of the CDR3: TGTGCCAGCAGCTTAGACCCAGGGGGGAGCACAGATACGCAGTATTTT.

The chain carries TRBV7-2 and TRBJ2-3; D is uncertain. Trimming shortened V by 5 bases and J by 6 bases, and 12 bases separated the two germline ends. In germline, CDR1 is SGHTA, CDR2 FQGNSA. There are 13 residues in the CDR3. The CDR3 protein is CASSAMGSDTQYF. As DNA, the CDR3 is TGTGCCAGCAGCGCTATGGGTTCGGATACGCAGTATTTT.

The chain carries TRBV20-1 and TRBJ2-1; D is possibly TRBD2 (7 bases). The CDR3 spans 15 residues. Germline assignment: CDR1 DFQATT and CDR2 SNEGSKA (reference sequence). The V and J ends lost 0 bases and 5 bases respectively, with 14 bases between them. CDR3: CSAREGGRVDNEQFF. The CDR3 DNA reads as TGCAGTGCTAGAGAGGGGGGGCGAGTAGACAATGAGCAGTTCTTC.

This clonotype was recorded at least ten times. The chain joins TRBV12-3 or TRBV12-4 to TRBJ2-1, with unresolved D. Trimming shortened V by 4 bases and J by 4 bases, and 8 bases separated the two germline ends. This CDR3 spans 13 amino acids. DNA of the CDR3: TGTGCCAGCAGTTCGGGCGGTTACAATGAGCAGTTCTTC. Amino acids: CASSSGGYNEQFF.

The table lists this clonotype with a few counts. CDR3 protein: CASSLDRANNEQYF. The CDR3 DNA reads TGCGCCAGCAGCTTGGACAGGGCAAATAACGAGCAGTACTTC. The chain has TRBV5-1 and TRBJ2-7, with a possible D match to TRBD1 (6 bases). V was shortened by 0 bases and J by 5 bases, with 12 bases between the two germline ends. This CDR3 region has 14 residues. The germline gives CDR1 SGHRS, CDR2 YFSETQ. Using reference TRBV5-1 and TRBJ2-7 for the parts outside the CDR3, the full variable domain is KAGVTQTPRYLIKTRGQQVTLSCSPISGHRSVSWYQQTPGQGLQFLFEYFSETQRNKGNFPGRFSGRQFSNSRSEMNVSTLELGDSALYLCASSLDRANNEQYFGPGTRLTVT.

Judged by abundance, this clonotype is medium-sized. This rearrangement joins TRBV6-2 or TRBV6-3 to TRBJ2-1; TRBD2 matches at 11 bases. From germline, CDR1 is MNHEY and CDR2 SVGEGT. The CDR3 covers 17 residues. V lost 6 bases, J lost 15 bases, and 22 bases stayed unmatched. The DNA of the CDR3 is TGTGCCAGCAGCCGCGACAGGGACCCCCATACTAGCGGGAGTATGTTCTTC. The encoded protein is CASSRDRDPHTSGSMFF.

There are a few counts of this clonotype. The rearrangement links TRBV6-1 to TRBJ2-2; possible D gene TRBD2, 5 bases. Germline loops: CDR1 MNHNS, CDR2 SASEGT. V lost 7 bases and J 2 bases, leaving 11 bases between the germline ends. The CDR3 extends over 14 amino acids. The CDR3 DNA reads TGTGCCAGCATCCGGACTTTCAACACCGGGGAGCTGTTTTTT. It codes for CASIRTFNTGELFF.

A few counts support this clonotype. The chain couples TRBV9 to TRBJ2-2; 8 bases align to TRBD1. The germline V gene encodes CDR1 SGDLS and CDR2 YYNGEE. The ends lost 1 base at V and 4 bases at J; junction bases unmatched: 3. The CDR3 extends over 15 amino acids. The CDR3 is CASSVQGAFTGELFF. The DNA for the CDR3 is TGTGCCAGCAGCGTACAGGGGGCGTTCACCGGGGAGCTGTTTTTT.

This clonotype was counted at least ten times. This rearrangement joins TRBV14 to TRBJ2-5; D call uncertain. With 0 bases removed from V and 8 bases from J, the gap between germline ends came to 7 bases. The CDR3 runs to 12 residues. Germline V CDR1 and CDR2: SGHDN, FVKESK. The CDR3 region is CASSQDGATQYF. The DNA for the CDR3 is TGTGCCAGCAGCCAAGATGGAGCAACCCAGTACTTC.

This clonotype was seen a few times. The V and J genes are TRBV19 and TRBJ2-5; TRBD1 agrees at 8 bases. This CDR3 is built from 15 residues. Germline values: CDR1 LNHDA, CDR2 SQIVND (reference sequence). Trimming took 7 bases from V and 5 from J; bases not matched to a gene: 12. CDR3 loop: CASNRRDRPFETQYF. The CDR3 nucleotides are TGTGCCAGTAATAGGCGGGACAGGCCCTTTGAGACCCAGTACTTC.

V and J are TRBV4-1 and TRBJ2-1; D perhaps matches TRBD2 (5 bases). Deletions cut 0 bases from V and 0 bases from J, with 15 bases between. This CDR3 has 18 residues. The germline gives CDR1 MGHRA, CDR2 YSYEKL. The CDR3 DNA reads TGCGCCAGCAGCCAAGATCAAGTCGGGGAACGCTCCTACAATGAGCAGTTCTTC. Translation: CASSQDQVGERSYNEQFF.

This clonotype was counted a few times. The chain links TRBV6-2 or TRBV6-3 to TRBJ2-3; D remains unclear. Trimming removed 8 bases at V and 2 bases at J, with 11 bases between. Germline V gives CDR1 MNHEY, CDR2 SVGEGT. The CDR3 runs 13 residues. CDR3 in DNA: TGTGCCAGCGTGTGGAGCCCCACAGATACGCAGTATTTT. As protein: CASVWSPTDTQYF.

V is TRBV12-3 or TRBV12-4 and J is TRBJ2-1, with 7 bases lining up with TRBD2. Unmatched junction bases numbered 3, after V lost 9 bases and J lost 7 bases. The CDR3 totals 11 residues. CDR3 protein: CARPRGNEQFF. The CDR3 region has the DNA TGTGCCAGACCGCGGGGGAATGAGCAGTTCTTC.

This clonotype was recorded many times. The chain uses TRBV14 and TRBJ2-7; 10 positions match TRBD2. V dropped 4 bases and J dropped 4; count of bases not matched to a gene: 7. The CDR3 is 15 amino acids. Germline CDR1 and CDR2: SGHDN and FVKESK. The CDR3 nucleotides read TGTGCCAGCAGCCCGCAAGCGGGAGGGCAATACGAGCAGTACTTC. This codes for CASSPQAGGQYEQYF.

At least ten counts were recorded for this clonotype. This chain links TRBV5-1 with TRBJ2-7; D is uncertain. Per germline, CDR1 SGHRS and CDR2 YFSETQ. The length of the CDR3 is 13 residues. Trimming took 4 bases from V and 2 from J, leaving 10 bases between them. This chain's CDR3 is CASSLSDTYEQYF. The CDR3 region has the DNA TGCGCCAGCAGCCTATCTGATACCTACGAGCAGTACTTC.

This clonotype was counted only a few times. The gene calls are TRBV5-6 and TRBJ2-1; D gene unclear. CDR3 length equals 17 residues. V shed 1 base and J shed 2 bases, with 16 bases lying between them. The germline V gene encodes CDR1 SGHDT and CDR2 YYEEEE. For the CDR3, the DNA is TGTGCCAGCAGCTTGATTTCCGGCCCTGGAGCCTACAATGAGCAGTTCTTC. This encodes CASSLISGPGAYNEQFF.

The gene calls are TRBV10-3 and TRBJ2-7, with D possibly being TRBD1 or TRBD2 (5 bases each). This CDR3 has 14 amino acids. Deletions cut 4 bases from V and 2 bases from J, with 12 bases between. Germline V CDR1 and CDR2: ENHRY, SYGVKD. The CDR3 loop reads CAISGVGTAYEQYF. The CDR3 nucleotides read TGTGCCATCAGTGGGGTCGGGACGGCCTACGAGCAGTACTTC.

In this sample, this clonotype turned up many times. CDR3 sequence (DNA): TGCAGTGCTAGTGGGGCTCCCACCAATGAGCAGTTCTTC. This gives the protein CSASGAPTNEQFF. The J gene is TRBJ2-1, the V gene TRBV20-1, with D perhaps TRBD1 (5 bases). Germline values: CDR1 DFQATT, CDR2 SNEGSKA (reference sequence). This CDR3 region has 13 residues. V gave up 3 bases and J gave up 6 bases, with 12 bases separating them.

This clonotype was detected ten times or more. The chain carries TRBV7-6 and TRBJ1-6; a weak D match, TRBD1 (5 bases). Germline V lookup: CDR1 SGHVS, CDR2 FNYEAQ. With 1 base removed from V and 7 bases from J, the gap between germline ends came to 17 bases. The CDR3 is made up of 17 amino acids. The CDR3 region is CASSLVGATAGNSPLHF. CDR3 nucleotide sequence: TGTGCCAGCAGCTTAGTTGGGGCGACGGCTGGGAATTCACCCCTCCACTTT.

This clonotype has ten or more counts. J is TRBJ2-2 and V is TRBV12-3 or TRBV12-4; perhaps TRBD2 as D (6 bases). The CDR3 runs 15 residues. Trimming stripped 6 bases from V and 4 bases from J, with 15 bases between. In DNA form, the CDR3 reads TGTGCCAGCAGCCTGGGGGGTATACGCACCGGGGAGCTGTTTTTT. Amino acid sequence: CASSLGGIRTGELFF.

This clonotype came up a few times. The chain links TRBV23-1 to TRBJ2-7; 8 bases agree with TRBD1. TRBV23-1 is an ORF for which the function is uncertain. The CDR3 runs to 14 residues. V shed 3 bases, J shed 4 bases, and the junction held 5 bases outside the gene matches. This CDR3 is CASSQGQATYEQYF. In DNA form, the CDR3 reads TGCGCCAGCAGTCAGGGACAGGCGACTTACGAGCAGTACTTC.